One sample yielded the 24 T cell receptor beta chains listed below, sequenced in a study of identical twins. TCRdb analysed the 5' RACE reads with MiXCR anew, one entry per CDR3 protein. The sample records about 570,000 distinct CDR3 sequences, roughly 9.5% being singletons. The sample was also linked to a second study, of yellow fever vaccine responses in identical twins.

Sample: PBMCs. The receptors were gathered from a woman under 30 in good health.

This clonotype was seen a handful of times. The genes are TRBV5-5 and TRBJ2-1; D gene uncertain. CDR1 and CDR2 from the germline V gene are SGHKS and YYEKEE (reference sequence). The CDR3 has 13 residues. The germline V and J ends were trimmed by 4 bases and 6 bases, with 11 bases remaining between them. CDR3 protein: CASSGWWGNEQFF. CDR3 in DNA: TGTGCCAGCAGCGGATGGTGGGGCAATGAGCAGTTCTTC.

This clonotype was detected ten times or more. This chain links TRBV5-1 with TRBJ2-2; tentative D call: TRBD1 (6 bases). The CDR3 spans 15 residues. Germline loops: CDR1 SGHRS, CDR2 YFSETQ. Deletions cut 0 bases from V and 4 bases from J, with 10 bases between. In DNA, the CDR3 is TGCGCCAGCAGCTTGGCCGGGACAATCACCGGGGAGCTGTTTTTT. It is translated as CASSLAGTITGELFF. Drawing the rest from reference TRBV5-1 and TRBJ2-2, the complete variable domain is KAGVTQTPRYLIKTRGQQVTLSCSPISGHRSVSWYQQTPGQGLQFLFEYFSETQRNKGNFPGRFSGRQFSNSRSEMNVSTLELGDSALYLCASSLAGTITGELFFGEGSRLTVL.

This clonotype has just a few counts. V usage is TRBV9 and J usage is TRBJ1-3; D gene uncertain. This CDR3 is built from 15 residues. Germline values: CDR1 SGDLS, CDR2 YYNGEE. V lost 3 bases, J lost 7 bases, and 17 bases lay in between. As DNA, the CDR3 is TGTGCCAGCAGCGGACCCTGGGATTTCGGGAACACCATATATTTT. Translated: CASSGPWDFGNTIYF.

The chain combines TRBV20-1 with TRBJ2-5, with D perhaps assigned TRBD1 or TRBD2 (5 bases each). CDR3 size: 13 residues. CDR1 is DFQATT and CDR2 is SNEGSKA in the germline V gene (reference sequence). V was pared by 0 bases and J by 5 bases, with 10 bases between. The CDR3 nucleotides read TGCAGTGCTAGAGATCCGGGGCGGGAGACCCAGTACTTC. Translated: CSARDPGRETQYF.

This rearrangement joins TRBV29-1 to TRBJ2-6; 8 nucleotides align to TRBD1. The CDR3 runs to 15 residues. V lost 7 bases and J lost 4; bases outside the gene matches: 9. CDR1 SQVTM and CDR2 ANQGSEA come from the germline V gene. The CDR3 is CSASDRAAGANVLTF. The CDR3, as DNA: TGCAGCGCCTCGGACAGGGCGGCGGGGGCCAACGTCCTGACTTTC.

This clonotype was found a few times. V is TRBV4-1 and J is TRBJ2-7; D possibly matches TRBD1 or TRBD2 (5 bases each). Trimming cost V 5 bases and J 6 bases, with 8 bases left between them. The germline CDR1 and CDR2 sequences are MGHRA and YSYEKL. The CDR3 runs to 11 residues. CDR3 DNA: TGCGCCAGCAGCGGGGCGGGCGAGCAGTACTTC. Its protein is CASSGAGEQYF.

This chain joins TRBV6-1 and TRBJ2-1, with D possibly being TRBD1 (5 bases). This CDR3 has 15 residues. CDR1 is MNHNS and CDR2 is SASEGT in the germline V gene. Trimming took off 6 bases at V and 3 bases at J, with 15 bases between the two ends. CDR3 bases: TGTGCCAGCAGCCCCCCAGGGTCACTCTACAATGAGCAGTTCTTC. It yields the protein CASSPPGSLYNEQFF.

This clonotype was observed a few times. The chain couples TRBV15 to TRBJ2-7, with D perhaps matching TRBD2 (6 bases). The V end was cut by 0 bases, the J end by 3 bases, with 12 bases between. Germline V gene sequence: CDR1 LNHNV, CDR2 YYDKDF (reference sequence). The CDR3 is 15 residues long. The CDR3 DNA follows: TGTGCCACCAGCAGAGAGGGAAAAGCGGGCTACGAGCAGTACTTC. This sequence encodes CATSREGKAGYEQYF.

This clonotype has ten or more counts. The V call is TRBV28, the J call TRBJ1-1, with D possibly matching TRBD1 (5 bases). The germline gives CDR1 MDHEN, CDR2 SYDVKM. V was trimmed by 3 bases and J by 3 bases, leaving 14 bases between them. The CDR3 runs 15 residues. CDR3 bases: TGTGCCAGCAGTTTGTTCAGGGTGACTGACACTGAAGCTTTCTTT. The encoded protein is CASSLFRVTDTEAFF.

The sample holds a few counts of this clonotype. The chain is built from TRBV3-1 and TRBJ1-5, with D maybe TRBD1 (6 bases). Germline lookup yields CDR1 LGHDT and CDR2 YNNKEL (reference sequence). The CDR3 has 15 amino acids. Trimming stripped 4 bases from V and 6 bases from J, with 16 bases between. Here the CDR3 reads CASSPRGGLRQPQHF. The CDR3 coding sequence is TGTGCCAGCAGCCCGAGGGGGGGCTTGCGTCAGCCCCAGCATTTT.

The CDR3 loop is CSARRRTSNEQYF. The CDR3 nucleotides are TGCAGTGCTAGGCGGAGGACTAGCAACGAGCAGTACTTC. The chain has TRBV20-1 and TRBJ2-7; 8 bases map to TRBD2. The ends lost 3 bases at V and 5 bases at J; junction bases unmatched: 6. The CDR3 sequence is 13 residues long. The germline CDR1 and CDR2 sequences are DFQATT and SNEGSKA (reference sequence).

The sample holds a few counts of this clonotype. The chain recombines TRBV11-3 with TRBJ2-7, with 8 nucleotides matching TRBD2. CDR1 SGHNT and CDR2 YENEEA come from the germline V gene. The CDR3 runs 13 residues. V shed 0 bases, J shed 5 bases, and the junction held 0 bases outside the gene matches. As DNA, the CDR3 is TGTGCCAGCAGCTTAGATAGCGGGAACGAGCAGTACTTC. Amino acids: CASSLDSGNEQYF.

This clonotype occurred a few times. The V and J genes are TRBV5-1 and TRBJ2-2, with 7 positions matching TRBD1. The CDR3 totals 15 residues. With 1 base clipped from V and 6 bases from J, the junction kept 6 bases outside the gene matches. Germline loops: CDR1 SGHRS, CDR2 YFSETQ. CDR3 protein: CASSLTGEFAGELFF. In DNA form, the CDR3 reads TGCGCCAGCAGCTTGACAGGGGAGTTCGCCGGGGAGCTGTTTTTT.

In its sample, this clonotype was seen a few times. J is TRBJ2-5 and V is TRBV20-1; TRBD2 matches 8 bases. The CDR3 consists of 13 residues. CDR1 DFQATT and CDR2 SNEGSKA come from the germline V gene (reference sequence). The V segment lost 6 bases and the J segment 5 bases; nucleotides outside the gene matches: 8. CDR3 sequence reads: CSATGGGAETQYF. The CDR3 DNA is TGCAGTGCCACCGGGGGGGGGGCCGAGACCCAGTACTTC.

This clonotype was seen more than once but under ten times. The CDR3 region is CASSSVGGALYNEQFF. For the CDR3, the DNA is TGTGCCAGCAGCTCCGTTGGGGGGGCCTTATACAATGAGCAGTTCTTC. The chain uses TRBV7-2 and TRBJ2-1, with D possibly being TRBD2 (7 bases). Germline CDR1 and CDR2: SGHTA and FQGNSA. Between the trimmed V and J ends, which lost 4 bases and 4 bases, there was a span of 17 bases. CDR3 length: 16 residues.

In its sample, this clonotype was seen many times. The chain's CDR3 is CASSLGGRRETQYF. The CDR3 region has the DNA TGTGCCAGCAGTTTGGGCGGACGACGAGAGACCCAGTACTTC. The V call is TRBV6-5, the J call TRBJ2-5, with D uncertain. The V and J ends lost 4 bases and 4 bases respectively, with 13 bases between them. From germline, CDR1 is MNHEY and CDR2 SVGAGI. The CDR3 runs 14 residues.

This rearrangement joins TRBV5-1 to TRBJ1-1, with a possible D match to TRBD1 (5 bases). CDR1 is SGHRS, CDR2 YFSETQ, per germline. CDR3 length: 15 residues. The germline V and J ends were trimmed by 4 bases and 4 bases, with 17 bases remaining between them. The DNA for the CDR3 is TGCGCCAGCAGCCTTGACAGCCGGGATGGCACTGAAGCTTTCTTT. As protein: CASSLDSRDGTEAFF. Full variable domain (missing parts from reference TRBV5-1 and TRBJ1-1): KAGVTQTPRYLIKTRGQQVTLSCSPISGHRSVSWYQQTPGQGLQFLFEYFSETQRNKGNFPGRFSGRQFSNSRSEMNVSTLELGDSALYLCASSLDSRDGTEAFFGQGTRLTVV.

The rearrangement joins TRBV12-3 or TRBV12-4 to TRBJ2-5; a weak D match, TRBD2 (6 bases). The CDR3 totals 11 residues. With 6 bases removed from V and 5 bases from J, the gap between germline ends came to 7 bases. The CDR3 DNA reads TGTGCCAGCAGGGGGAGGGAGACCCAGTACTTC. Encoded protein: CASRGRETQYF.

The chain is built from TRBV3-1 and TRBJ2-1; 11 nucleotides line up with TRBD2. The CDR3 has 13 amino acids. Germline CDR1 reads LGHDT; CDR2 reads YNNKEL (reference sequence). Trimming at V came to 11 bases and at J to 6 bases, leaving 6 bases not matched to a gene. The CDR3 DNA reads TGTGCCTTCCGACTAGCGGGGTCCAATGAGCAGTTCTTC. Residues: CAFRLAGSNEQFF.

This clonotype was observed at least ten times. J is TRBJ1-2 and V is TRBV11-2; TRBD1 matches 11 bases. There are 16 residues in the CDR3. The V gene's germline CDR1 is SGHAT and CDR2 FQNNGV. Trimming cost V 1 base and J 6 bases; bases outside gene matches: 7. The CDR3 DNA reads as TGTGCCAGCAGCTTAGGAGGACAGGGGGCGGTAAATGGCTACACCTTC. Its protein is CASSLGGQGAVNGYTF.

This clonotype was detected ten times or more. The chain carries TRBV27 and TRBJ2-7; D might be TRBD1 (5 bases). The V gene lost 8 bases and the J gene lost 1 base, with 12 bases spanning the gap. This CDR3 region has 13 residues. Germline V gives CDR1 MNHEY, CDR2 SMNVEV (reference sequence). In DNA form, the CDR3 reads TGTGCCAGCGGAGTCACAGGATCCTACGAGCAGTACTTC. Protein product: CASGVTGSYEQYF.

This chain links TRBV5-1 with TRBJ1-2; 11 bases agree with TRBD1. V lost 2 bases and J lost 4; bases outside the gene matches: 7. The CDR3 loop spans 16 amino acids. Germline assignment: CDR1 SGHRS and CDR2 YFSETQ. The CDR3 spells CASSFPRDRGTYGYTF. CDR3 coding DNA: TGCGCCAGCAGCTTCCCCCGGGACAGGGGGACCTATGGCTACACCTTC.

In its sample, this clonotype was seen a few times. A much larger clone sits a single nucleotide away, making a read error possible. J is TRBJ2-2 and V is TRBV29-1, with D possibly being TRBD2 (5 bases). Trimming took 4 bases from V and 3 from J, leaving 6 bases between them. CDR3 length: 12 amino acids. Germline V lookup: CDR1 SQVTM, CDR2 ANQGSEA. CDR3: CSVAGDTGELFF. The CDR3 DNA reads TGCAGCGTTGCCGGGGACACCGGGGAGCTGTTTTTT.

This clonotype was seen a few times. CDR3 region: CASSYSGDSKYGYTF. CDR3 nucleotide sequence: TGTGCCAGCAGTTACTCGGGCGACAGCAAATATGGCTACACCTTC. This chain uses TRBV6-5 with TRBJ1-2, with a weak D call TRBD1 (5 bases). In germline, CDR1 is MNHEY, CDR2 SVGAGI. This CDR3 has 15 residues. Trimming cost V 0 bases and J 5 bases, with 13 bases left between them.